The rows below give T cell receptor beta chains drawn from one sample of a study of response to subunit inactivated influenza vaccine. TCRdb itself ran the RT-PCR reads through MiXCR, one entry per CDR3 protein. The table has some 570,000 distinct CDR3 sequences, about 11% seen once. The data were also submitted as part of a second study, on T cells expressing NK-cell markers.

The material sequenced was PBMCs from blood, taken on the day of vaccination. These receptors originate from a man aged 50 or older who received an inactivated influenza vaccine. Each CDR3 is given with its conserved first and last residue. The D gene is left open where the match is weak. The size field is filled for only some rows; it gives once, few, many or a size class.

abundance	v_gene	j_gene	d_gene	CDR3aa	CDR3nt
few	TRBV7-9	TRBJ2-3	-	CASSFLLSGFIADTQYF	TGTGCCAGCAGCTTCCTTTTGTCAGGGTTCATCGCAGATACGCAGTATTTT
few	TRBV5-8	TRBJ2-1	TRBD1	CASREPGTGDNEQFF	TGTGCCAGCAGGGAACCCGGGACAGGGGACAATGAGCAGTTCTTC
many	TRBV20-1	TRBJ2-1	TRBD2	CSASGRGTDEQFF	TGCAGTGCGAGCGGGCGGGGGACCGATGAGCAGTTCTTC
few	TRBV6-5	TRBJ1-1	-	CASSYKGGPTEAFF	TGTGCCAGCAGTTACAAGGGGGGGCCCACTGAAGCTTTCTTT
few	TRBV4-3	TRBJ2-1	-	CASSHESVGEQFF	TGCGCCAGCAGCCACGAATCCGTGGGTGAGCAGTTCTTC
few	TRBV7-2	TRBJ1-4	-	CASSPGRNRGKLFF	TGTGCCAGCAGCCCCGGACGCAATAGGGGAAAACTGTTTTTT
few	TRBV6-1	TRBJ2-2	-	CASSEAQAGELFF	TGTGCCAGCAGTGAAGCCCAGGCCGGGGAGCTGTTTTTT
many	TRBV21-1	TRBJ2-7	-	CASSASGSPAYEQYF	TGTGCCAGCAGCGCAAGCGGGAGTCCTGCCTACGAGCAGTACTTC
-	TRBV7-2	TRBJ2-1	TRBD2	CASSFTSGPVEQFF	TGTGCCAGCAGCTTCACTAGCGGCCCGGTTGAGCAGTTCTTC
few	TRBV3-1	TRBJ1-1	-	CASSQAPGEAFF	TGTGCCAGCAGCCAAGCCCCAGGGGAAGCTTTCTTT
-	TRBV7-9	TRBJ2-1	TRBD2	CASSAPSGGTYNEQFF	TGTGCCAGCAGCGCCCCTAGCGGGGGGACCTACAATGAGCAGTTCTTC
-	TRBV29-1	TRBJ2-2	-	CSVMTTGELFF	TGCAGCGTTATGACTACCGGGGAGCTGTTTTTT
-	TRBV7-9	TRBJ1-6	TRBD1	CASSSRQGDGSPLHF	TGTGCCAGCAGCTCCCGTCAGGGGGACGGCTCACCCCTCCACTTT
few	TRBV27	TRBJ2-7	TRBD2	CASTPGLAGPEQYF	TGTGCCAGCACGCCGGGACTAGCGGGACCTGAGCAGTACTTC
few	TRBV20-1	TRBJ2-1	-	CSARDRPPGGQFF	TGCAGTGCTAGAGATCGGCCTCCGGGTGGGCAGTTCTTC
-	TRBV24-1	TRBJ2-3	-	CATSDYTTSTDTQYF	TGTGCCACCAGTGACTATACAACTAGCACAGATACGCAGTATTTT
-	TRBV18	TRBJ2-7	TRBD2	CASQTTSEGYEQYF	TGTGCCAGCCAAACGACTAGCGAGGGCTACGAGCAGTACTTC
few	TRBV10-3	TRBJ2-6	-	CAISEFFGSGANVLTF	TGTGCCATCAGTGAGTTCTTTGGTTCAGGGGCCAACGTCCTGACTTTC
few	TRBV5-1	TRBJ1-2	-	CASSLAPTYGYTF	TGCGCCAGCAGCTTGGCCCCCACCTATGGCTACACCTTC
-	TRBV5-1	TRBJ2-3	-	CASSPERATDTQYF	TGCGCCAGCAGCCCCGAGAGGGCAACAGATACGCAGTATTTT
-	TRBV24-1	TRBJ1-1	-	CATRETANTEAFF	TGTGCCACCAGAGAGACAGCGAACACTGAAGCTTTCTTT
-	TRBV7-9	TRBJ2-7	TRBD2	CASSKTSGSSYEQYF	TGTGCCAGCAGCAAAACTAGCGGTAGCTCCTACGAGCAGTACTTC
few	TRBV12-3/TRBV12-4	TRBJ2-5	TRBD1	CASSLQGLGETQYF	TGTGCCAGCAGCCTACAGGGGTTAGGGGAGACCCAGTACTTC
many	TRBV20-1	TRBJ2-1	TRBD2	CSARAGWASGRMDEQFF	TGCAGTGCTAGAGCGGGTTGGGCTAGCGGGAGAATGGATGAGCAGTTCTTC
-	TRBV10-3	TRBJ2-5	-	CAISESPETQYF	TGTGCCATCAGTGAGTCCCCAGAGACCCAGTACTTC
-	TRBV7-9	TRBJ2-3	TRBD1	CASSRRQGTSTDTQYF	TGTGCCAGCAGTCGAAGACAGGGGACTAGCACAGATACGCAGTATTTT
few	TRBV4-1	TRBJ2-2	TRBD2	CASSHQGGVYTGELFF	TGCGCCAGCAGCCACCAGGGAGGGGTTTACACCGGGGAGCTGTTTTTT
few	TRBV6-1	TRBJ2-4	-	CASSDGGRVQYF	TGTGCCAGCAGTGATGGGGGTAGGGTTCAGTACTTC
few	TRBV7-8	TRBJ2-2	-	CASSLYRISGELFF	TGTGCCAGCAGCTTATATCGGATCTCTGGGGAGCTGTTTTTT
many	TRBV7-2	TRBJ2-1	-	CASSLGTKNEQFF	TGTGCCAGCAGCTTAGGGACTAAGAATGAGCAGTTCTTC
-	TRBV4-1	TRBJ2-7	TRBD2	CASSQELAGPGQYF	TGCGCCAGCAGCCAAGAACTAGCGGGACCGGGGCAGTACTTC
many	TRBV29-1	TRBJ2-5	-	CSISQVQETQYF	TGCAGCATATCTCAGGTCCAAGAGACCCAGTACTTC
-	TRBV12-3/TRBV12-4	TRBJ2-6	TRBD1	CASSLLRDSGSGANVLTF	TGTGCCAGCAGTTTACTCCGGGACAGTGGCTCTGGGGCCAACGTCCTGACTTTC
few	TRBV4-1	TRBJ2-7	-	CASSQESLGSYEQYF	TGCGCCAGCAGCCAAGAGTCACTCGGATCCTACGAGCAGTACTTC
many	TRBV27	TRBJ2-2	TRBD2	CASSLLASGGLNTGELFF	TGTGCCAGCAGTTTATTGGCTAGCGGGGGGCTTAACACCGGGGAGCTGTTTTTT
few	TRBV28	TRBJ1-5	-	CASSLLASSNQPQHF	TGTGCCAGCAGTTTGTTGGCCAGTAGCAATCAGCCCCAGCATTTT
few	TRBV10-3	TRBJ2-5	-	CATGNQETQYF	TGTGCCACCGGTAACCAAGAGACCCAGTACTTC